These 10 T cell receptor beta chains came from one sample sequenced in a study of T cell changes during pregnancy in multiple sclerosis. TCRdb keeps only in-frame clones here, not all; method: immunoSEQ multiplex PCR. The data hold 30,000 to 35,000 clones, with roughly 90% observed a single time. This specimen consisted of CD8+ T cells from peripheral blood mononuclear cells, obtained after pregnancy. All receptors derive from a female donor with multiple sclerosis, enrolled in a pregnancy study.

The chain carries TRBV18 and TRBJ2-5, with a tentative D call TRBD2 (5 bases). The CDR3 runs to 15 residues. V lost 0 bases to trimming and J lost 1 base, with 9 bases between them. Germline CDR1 and CDR2: KGHSH and LQKENI. The CDR3 here is CASSPPREPQETQYF. DNA for the CDR3: TGTGCCAGCTCACCACCGAGGGAGCCCCAAGAGACCCAGTACTTC.

V gene TRBV6-5 combines with J gene TRBJ1-1; tentative D call: TRBD1 (5 bases). This CDR3 has 14 residues. V was shortened by 7 bases and J by 0 bases, with 12 bases between the two germline ends. Germline-derived CDR1 and CDR2 are MNHEY and SVGAGI. The CDR3 loop is CASTDSSMNTEAFF. As DNA, the CDR3 is TGTGCCAGCACCGACAGCTCTATGAACACTGAAGCTTTCTTT.

The chain joins TRBV2 to TRBJ1-3, with D perhaps TRBD1 (6 bases). Germline values: CDR1 SNHLY, CDR2 FYNNEI. The germline V and J ends were trimmed by 11 bases and 0 bases, with 14 bases remaining between them. This CDR3 has 14 amino acids. The CDR3, as DNA: TGTGCCGTCCACAGGGCCCACTCTGGAAACACCATATATTTT. Translation: CAVHRAHSGNTIYF.

This chain connects TRBV29-1 to TRBJ1-1, with a weak D call TRBD1 (5 bases). Germline V gene data show CDR1 as SQVTM and CDR2 as ANQGSEA. V shed 0 bases and J shed 3 bases, with 11 bases lying between them. The CDR3 loop spans 14 amino acids. In DNA form, the CDR3 reads TGCAGCGTTGAAGACGGGGGGACGCACACTGAAGCTTTCTTT. Its translation: CSVEDGGTHTEAFF.

This rearrangement joins TRBV9 to TRBJ2-1; no firm D call. The ends were cut back, 1 base at V and 5 bases at J, with 4 bases in the middle. CDR3 length equals 12 residues. Germline V CDR1 and CDR2: SGDLS, YYNGEE. CDR3 loop: CASSVQDNEQFF. In nucleotides, the CDR3 is TGTGCCAGCAGCGTACAGGACAATGAGCAGTTCTTC.

The chain couples TRBV15 to TRBJ1-2, with D unresolved. Germline-derived CDR1 and CDR2 are LNHNV and YYDKDF (reference sequence). CDR3 size: 11 residues. Trimming took 5 bases from V and 8 from J, leaving 9 bases between them. The CDR3: CATSGAGGYTF. Written as DNA, the CDR3 is TGTGCCACCAGCGGCGCGGGGGGCTACACCTTC. Full variable domain (missing parts from reference TRBV15 and TRBJ1-2): DAMVIQNPRYQVTQFGKPVTLSCSQTLNHNVMYWYQQKSSQAPKLLFHYYDKDFNNEADTPDNFQSRRPNTSFCFLDIRSPGLGDTAMYLCATSGAGGYTFGSGTRLTVV.

This clone was recorded a few times. The chain joins TRBV10-3 to TRBJ1-6; 8 positions agree with TRBD1. Germline CDR1 is ENHRY and CDR2 is SYGVKD. There are 11 residues in the CDR3. V shed 8 bases, J shed 9 bases, and the junction held 0 bases outside the gene matches. This CDR3 is CAIGQGSPLHF. DNA of the CDR3: TGTGCCATCGGACAGGGTTCACCCCTCCACTTT.

The V and J genes are TRBV23-1 and TRBJ2-5, with a weak D call TRBD1 (5 bases). TRBV23-1 is designated an ORF whose function remains uncertain. V was clipped by 0 bases and J by 2 bases, with 7 bases between them. CDR3 size: 14 residues. CDR3 sequence reads: CASSQSTAQETQYF. DNA of the CDR3: TGCGCCAGCAGTCAATCGACAGCGCAAGAGACCCAGTACTTC.

J is TRBJ2-5 and V is TRBV4-3, with TRBD2 matching 9 bases. Germline CDR1 and CDR2: LGHNA and YSLEER. CDR3 length: 14 amino acids. V was pared by 4 bases and J by 4 bases, with 4 bases of the junction left unmatched. CDR3 loop: CASSLAGGAETQYF. The CDR3 nucleotides are TGCGCCAGCAGCCTTGCGGGGGGGGCAGAGACCCAGTACTTC.

In its sample, this clone was seen once. This chain uses TRBV21-1 with TRBJ1-5. TRBV21-1 is listed as a pseudogene. CDR3 length: 18 residues. The DNA for the CDR3 is TGTGCCAGAATCGATGGAGGTACAGAAGGTAATAGCAATCAGCCCCAGCATTTT. Translating gives CARIDGGTEGNSNQPQHF.